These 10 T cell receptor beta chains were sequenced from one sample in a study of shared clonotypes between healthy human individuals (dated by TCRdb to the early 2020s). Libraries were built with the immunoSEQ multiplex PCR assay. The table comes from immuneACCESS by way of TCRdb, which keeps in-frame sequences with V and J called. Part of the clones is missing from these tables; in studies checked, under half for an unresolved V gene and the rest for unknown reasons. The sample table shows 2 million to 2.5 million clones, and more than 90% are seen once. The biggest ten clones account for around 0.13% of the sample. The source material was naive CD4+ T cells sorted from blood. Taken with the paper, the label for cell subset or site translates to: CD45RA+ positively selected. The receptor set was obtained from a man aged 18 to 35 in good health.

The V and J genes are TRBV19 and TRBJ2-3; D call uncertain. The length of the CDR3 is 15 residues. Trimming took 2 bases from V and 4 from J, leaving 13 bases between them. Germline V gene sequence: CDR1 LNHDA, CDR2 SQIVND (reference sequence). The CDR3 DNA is TGTGCCAGTAGTATAACGGTATCGAGGCCAGATACGCAGTATTTT. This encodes CASSITVSRPDTQYF.

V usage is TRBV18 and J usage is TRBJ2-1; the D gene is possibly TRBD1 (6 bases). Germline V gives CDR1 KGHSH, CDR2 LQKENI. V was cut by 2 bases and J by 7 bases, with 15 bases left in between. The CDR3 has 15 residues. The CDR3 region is CASSPIGQPRNEQFF. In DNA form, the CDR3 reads TGTGCCAGCTCACCAATAGGACAGCCTCGGAATGAGCAGTTCTTC.

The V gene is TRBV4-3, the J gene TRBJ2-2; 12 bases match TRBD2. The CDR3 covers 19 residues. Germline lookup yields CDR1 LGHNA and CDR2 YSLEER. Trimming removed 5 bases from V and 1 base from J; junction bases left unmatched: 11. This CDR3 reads CASSEEVKGLAGNTGELFF. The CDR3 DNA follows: TGCGCCAGCAGCGAGGAAGTAAAGGGACTAGCGGGGAACACCGGGGAGCTGTTTTTT.

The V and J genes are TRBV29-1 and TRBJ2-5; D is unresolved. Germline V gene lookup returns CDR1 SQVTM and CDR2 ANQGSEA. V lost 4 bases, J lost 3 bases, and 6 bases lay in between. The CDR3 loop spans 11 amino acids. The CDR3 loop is CSVAKKETQYF. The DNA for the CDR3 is TGCAGCGTTGCGAAAAAAGAGACCCAGTACTTC.

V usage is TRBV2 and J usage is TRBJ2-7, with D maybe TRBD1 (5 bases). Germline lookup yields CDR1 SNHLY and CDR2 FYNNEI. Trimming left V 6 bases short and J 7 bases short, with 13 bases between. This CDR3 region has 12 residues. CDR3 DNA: TGTGCCAGCAGGGACACGGCATGGGAGCAGTACTTC. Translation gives CASRDTAWEQYF.

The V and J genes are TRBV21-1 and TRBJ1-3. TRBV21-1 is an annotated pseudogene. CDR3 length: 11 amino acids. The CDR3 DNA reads TGTGCCAGGGGGTTATGGAACACCATATATTTT. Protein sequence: CARGLWNTIYF.

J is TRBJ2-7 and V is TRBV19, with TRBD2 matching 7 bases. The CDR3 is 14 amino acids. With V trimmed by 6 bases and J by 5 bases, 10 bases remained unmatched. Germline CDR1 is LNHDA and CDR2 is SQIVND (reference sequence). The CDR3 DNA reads TGTGCCAGTAGGTCTCCCGGGACTACCAACGAGCAGTACTTC. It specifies CASRSPGTTNEQYF. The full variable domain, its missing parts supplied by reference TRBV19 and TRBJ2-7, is DGGITQSPKYLFRKEGQNVTLSCEQNLNHDAMYWYRQDPGQGLRLIYYSQIVNDFQKGDIAEGYSVSREKKESFPLTVTSAQKNPTAFYLCASRSPGTTNEQYFGPGTRLTVT.

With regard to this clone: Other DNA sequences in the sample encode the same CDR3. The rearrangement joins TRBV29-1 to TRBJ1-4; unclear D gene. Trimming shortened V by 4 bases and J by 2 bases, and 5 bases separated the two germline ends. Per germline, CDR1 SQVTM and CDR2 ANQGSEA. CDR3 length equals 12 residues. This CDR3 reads CSVGGTNEKLFF. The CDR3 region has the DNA TGCAGCGTTGGTGGTACTAATGAAAAACTGTTTTTT.

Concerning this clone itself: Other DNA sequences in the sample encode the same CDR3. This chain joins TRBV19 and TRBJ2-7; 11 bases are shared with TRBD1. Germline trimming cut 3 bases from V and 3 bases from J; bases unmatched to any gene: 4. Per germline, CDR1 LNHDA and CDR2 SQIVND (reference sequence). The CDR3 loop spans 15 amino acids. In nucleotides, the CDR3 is TGTGCCAGTAGTATCGGGACAGGGGGAAGCTACGAGCAGTACTTC. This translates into CASSIGTGGSYEQYF. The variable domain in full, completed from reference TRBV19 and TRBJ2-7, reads DGGITQSPKYLFRKEGQNVTLSCEQNLNHDAMYWYRQDPGQGLRLIYYSQIVNDFQKGDIAEGYSVSREKKESFPLTVTSAQKNPTAFYLCASSIGTGGSYEQYFGPGTRLTVT.

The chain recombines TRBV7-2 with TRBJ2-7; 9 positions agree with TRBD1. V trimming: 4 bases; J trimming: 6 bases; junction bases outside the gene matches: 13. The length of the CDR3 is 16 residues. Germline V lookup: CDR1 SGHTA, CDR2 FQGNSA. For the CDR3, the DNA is TGTGCCAGCAGCTCCCCACCCGGGACAGGGTCTGGCGAGCAGTACTTC. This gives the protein CASSSPPGTGSGEQYF.